This TCR beta chain was sequenced for a study of cytomegalovirus exposure and HLA in healthy donors. The PCR used 60 Vbeta and 13 Jbeta primers. TCRdb keeps only in-frame clones here, not all; method: immunoSEQ multiplex PCR. The sample includes fewer than 200,000 clones, more than 75% of them seen just once. The CDR3 runs to 15 residues. V dropped 2 bases and J dropped 7 bases, with 12 bases sitting between them. Germline CDR1 is MDHEN and CDR2 is SYDVKM. The chain has TRBV28 and TRBJ1-6; perhaps TRBD1 as D (6 bases). Sequenced sample: PBMCs. The TCR comes from a woman in her twenties or thirties in good health and CMV-seropositive. The CDR3 DNA follows: TGTGCCAGCAGTTTACTTGACAGGCAAAATTCACCCCTCCACTTT. Translating it yields CASSLLDRQNSPLHF. Full variable domain (missing parts from reference TRBV28 and TRBJ1-6): DVKVTQSSRYLVKRTGEKVFLECVQDMDHENMFWYRQDPGLGLRLIYFSYDVKMKEKGDIPEGYSVSREKKERFSLILESASTNQTSMYLCASSLLDRQNSPLHFGNGTRLTVT.